Following are 27 T cell receptor beta chains from one sample sequenced in a study of regulatory T cells in long-lasting Graves disease. The time point denotes: newly diagnosed GD, antithyroid drugs for less than 3 months. Isolated PBMC RNA provided the starting material for the TCR library. Construction of the TCR beta libraries employed iRepertoire HTBI primers in conjunction with Arm-PCR of CDR3 regions. TCRdb reprocessed the multiplex PCR reads with MiXCR, giving one entry per CDR3 protein. The sample carries more than 300,000 distinct CDR3 sequences, around a sixth recorded once. The sequences come from peripheral blood mononuclear cells (PBMCs), collected at new diagnosis, from a patient treated with antithyroid drugs. These receptor sequences come from a female donor with Graves disease.

This clonotype has ten or more counts. The V call is TRBV6-1, the J call TRBJ1-5, with unresolved D. Trimming pared 2 bases from V and 3 bases from J, leaving 17 bases between. Germline CDR1 is MNHNS and CDR2 is SASEGT. CDR3 length: 17 residues. The CDR3 DNA reads as TGTGCCAGCAGTGAACCTCCGGGGAATGTGGACAATCAGCCCCAGCATTTT. Protein: CASSEPPGNVDNQPQHF.

Points on this clonotype: A read error may be the cause here, since a much bigger clone is one base away. V and J are TRBV27 and TRBJ2-7; D remains unclear. The CDR3 consists of 14 residues. Germline V CDR1 and CDR2: MNHEY, SMNVEV (reference sequence). With 3 bases removed from V and 7 bases from J, the gap between germline ends came to 16 bases. The CDR3 spells CASSFGASSDEQYF. In DNA, the CDR3 is TGTGCCAGCAGTTTTGGAGCGTCTTCAGATGAGCAGTACTTC.

Ten or more counts support this clonotype. The chain combines TRBV7-2 with TRBJ2-7; weak D call: TRBD2 (7 bases). Germline loops: CDR1 SGHTA, CDR2 FQGNSA. The CDR3 spans 17 residues. The germline V and J ends were trimmed by 2 bases and 3 bases, with 20 bases remaining between them. The CDR3, as DNA: TGTGCCAGCAGCTTACCCCCTGGGGGGGGGCACCTCTACGAGCAGTACTTC. Encoded protein: CASSLPPGGGHLYEQYF.

In this sample, this clonotype turned up many times. This chain joins TRBV28 and TRBJ2-7; D is unresolved. Germline V gene data show CDR1 as MDHEN and CDR2 as SYDVKM. Trimming cost V 7 bases and J 0 bases, with 22 bases left between them. This CDR3 is built from 17 residues. The chain's CDR3 is CASNHPSRYRSSYEQYF. In DNA form, the CDR3 reads TGTGCCAGCAACCACCCGTCACGGTACCGCAGCTCCTACGAGCAGTACTTC.

This clonotype was seen ten or more times. The chain recombines TRBV15 with TRBJ1-5; D ambiguous. The V gene's germline CDR1 is LNHNV and CDR2 YYDKDF (reference sequence). Trimming stripped 0 bases from V and 0 bases from J, with 9 bases between. The CDR3 has 16 amino acids. CDR3 coding DNA: TGTGCCACCAGCAGAGATAACGGCCATAGCAATCAGCCCCAGCATTTT. Its protein is CATSRDNGHSNQPQHF.

This clonotype appeared many times. This chain joins TRBV7-9 and TRBJ2-1; 13 bases line up with TRBD2. The V gene end was trimmed by 4 bases and the J gene end by 2 bases; junction bases not matched to a gene: 5. CDR1 SEHNR and CDR2 FQNEAQ come from the germline V gene (reference sequence). The CDR3 is made up of 17 amino acids. The CDR3 protein is CASSSGLAGPTYNEQFF. The CDR3 DNA reads TGTGCCAGCAGCTCGGGACTAGCGGGACCTACCTACAATGAGCAGTTCTTC.

In its sample, this clonotype was seen many times. The CDR3 loop reads CASSSSRGMNTEAFF. For the CDR3, the DNA is TGTGCCAGCAGCTCCTCGCGGGGGATGAACACTGAAGCTTTCTTT. The V and J genes are TRBV7-9 and TRBJ1-1; D may be TRBD1 (5 bases). CDR3 size: 15 residues. Germline V CDR1 and CDR2: SEHNR, FQNEAQ (reference sequence). Trimming stripped 4 bases from V and 0 bases from J, with 12 bases between.

This clonotype was counted at least ten times. The chain is built from TRBV6-2 or TRBV6-3 and TRBJ2-1; D call uncertain. The CDR3 covers 15 residues. The germline V gene has CDR1 MNHEY and CDR2 SVGEGT. V was shortened by 5 bases and J by 4 bases, with 15 bases between the two germline ends. The DNA of the CDR3 is TGTGCCAGCAGTGAATTGCTGGGGAAATACAATGAGCAGTTCTTC. Protein sequence: CASSELLGKYNEQFF.

This clonotype has more than one count but fewer than ten. The J gene is TRBJ2-2, the V gene TRBV28; D gene unclear. Trimming shortened V by 7 bases and J by 6 bases, and 15 bases separated the two germline ends. There are 14 residues in the CDR3. Per the germline V gene, CDR1 is MDHEN and CDR2 is SYDVKM. The CDR3 DNA sequence: TGTGCCAGCATCCCCCCCTGGAGTTCCGGGGAGCTGTTTTTT. Translated, it gives CASIPPWSSGELFF.

This clonotype showed up many times. This chain uses TRBV28 with TRBJ1-2; D gene uncertain. The CDR3 consists of 14 residues. CDR1 and CDR2 (germline): MDHEN, SYDVKM. Trimming stripped 6 bases from V and 2 bases from J, with 13 bases between. The CDR3 DNA follows: TGTGCCAGCAGCTTAACCCTTCTCAACTATGGCTACACCTTC. Translated, it gives CASSLTLLNYGYTF.

Of note for this clonotype: A much larger clone lies one base from this, so it may be a read error. This sequence joins TRBV4-3 and TRBJ1-5; D is undetermined. The length of the CDR3 is 15 residues. Germline CDR1 is LGHNA and CDR2 is YSLEER. The CDR3 nucleotides read TGCTCCAGCAGCCAAGAACGTGCCCCAAATCAGCCCCAGCATTTT. Translation gives CSSSQERAPNQPQHF.

This clonotype showed up many times. The chain employs TRBV12-3 or TRBV12-4 and TRBJ2-1; 9 bases are shared with TRBD2. The CDR3 extends over 15 amino acids. With 6 bases clipped from V and 4 bases from J, the junction kept 7 bases outside the gene matches. The CDR3 reads CASSNLAGTYNEQFF. The DNA for the CDR3 is TGTGCCAGCAGCAATCTAGCGGGGACTTACAATGAGCAGTTCTTC.

The rearrangement links TRBV29-1 to TRBJ1-2; D is unresolved. The CDR3 covers 11 residues. The V end lost 0 bases, the J end lost 6 bases, and 5 bases lay between the germline ends. Germline values: CDR1 SQVTM, CDR2 ANQGSEA. CDR3 in amino acids: CSVEEFDGYTF. CDR3 nucleotides: TGCAGCGTTGAAGAATTCGATGGCTACACCTTC.

With regard to this clonotype: A read error may explain this, as a much larger clone is one base away. This chain links TRBV11-2 with TRBJ1-5; D might be TRBD1 (5 bases). Germline V lookup: CDR1 SGHAT, CDR2 FQNNGV. The CDR3 runs 15 residues. The CDR3 is CVSSLAGYSNQPQHF. The CDR3 nucleotides are TGTGTCAGCAGCTTGGCAGGGTATAGCAATCAGCCCCAGCATTTT.

At least ten counts were recorded for this clonotype. DNA of the CDR3: TGTGCCAGCAGTTTAGCCGGGGGTGCGGGGATACAAGAGACCCAGTACTTC. It translates to CASSLAGGAGIQETQYF. This chain uses TRBV12-3 or TRBV12-4 with TRBJ2-5; tentative D call: TRBD2 (6 bases). The germline V and J ends were trimmed by 0 bases and 2 bases, with 16 bases remaining between them. The CDR3 spans 17 residues.

This clonotype came up many times. The chain carries TRBV4-1 and TRBJ2-7; 8 bases fit TRBD1. The germline gives CDR1 MGHRA, CDR2 YSYEKL. The CDR3 is 16 amino acids. The trim removed 0 bases at V and 0 bases at J, leaving 4 bases unmatched. The CDR3 sequence is CASSQDSTGGSYEQYF. The CDR3 bases are TGCGCCAGCAGCCAAGATAGTACAGGGGGCTCCTACGAGCAGTACTTC.

About this clonotype itself: The CDR3 end shows no conserved phenylalanine or tryptophan, and so a read error is likely. The chain combines TRBV5-1 with TRBJ2-3; perhaps TRBD2 as D (5 bases). Germline-derived CDR1 and CDR2 are SGHRS and YFSETQ. Between the trimmed V and J ends, which lost 4 bases and 4 bases, there was a span of 10 bases. This CDR3 comprises 13 residues. As DNA, the CDR3 is TGCGCCAGCAGCGGTGAACTAGCAGATACGCAGTATCTT. This translates into CASSGELADTQYL.

This clonotype was recorded many times. The chain has TRBV7-2 and TRBJ1-1, with 8 bases that match TRBD1. Germline V CDR1 and CDR2: SGHTA, FQGNSA. The V gene end was trimmed by 5 bases and the J gene end by 5 bases; junction bases not matched to a gene: 7. The CDR3 has 14 amino acids. The CDR3 here is CASSQGARGTEAFF. The DNA for the CDR3 is TGTGCCAGCAGCCAGGGGGCGCGAGGAACTGAAGCTTTCTTT.

This clonotype has a handful of counts. V and J are TRBV12-3 or TRBV12-4 and TRBJ2-5; tentative D call: TRBD1 (6 bases). Trimming cost V 0 bases and J 8 bases, with 13 bases left between them. The CDR3 runs to 14 residues. The CDR3 region is CASSLAGGWRTQYF. CDR3 in DNA: TGTGCCAGCAGTTTAGCAGGGGGATGGAGAACCCAGTACTTC.

This clonotype was counted many times. CDR3 bases: TGCAGTGCTAGCGGTCATGGTATGGGGAATTCACCCCTCCACTTT. Translated, it gives CSASGHGMGNSPLHF. This chain connects TRBV20-1 to TRBJ1-6, with D unresolved. With 3 bases removed from V and 7 bases from J, the gap between germline ends came to 16 bases. Germline assignment: CDR1 DFQATT and CDR2 SNEGSKA (reference sequence). This CDR3 has 15 amino acids.

This clonotype has ten or more counts. CDR3 sequence (DNA): TGTGCCACCAGTTCAGGGTTCGACGAGCAGTACTTC. It is translated as CATSSGFDEQYF. The chain carries TRBV24-1 and TRBJ2-7, with D maybe TRBD1 (5 bases). Germline CDR1 reads KGHDR; CDR2 reads SFDVKD. Trimming removed 6 bases at V and 5 bases at J, with 10 bases between. The CDR3 totals 12 residues.

Details on this clonotype: Just one base apart from a much larger clone, this may be a read error. The chain couples TRBV13 to TRBJ2-7, with D perhaps matching TRBD2 (6 bases). The CDR3 totals 15 residues. Looked up from germline, CDR1 is PRHDT and CDR2 is FYEKMQ (reference sequence). The V end lost 4 bases, the J end lost 3 bases, and 16 bases lay between the germline ends. The CDR3 is CASSSSGLQVYEQYF. In DNA form, the CDR3 reads TGTGCCAGCAGCTCAAGCGGACTACAAGTCTACGAGCAGTACTTC.

At least ten counts were recorded for this clonotype. The chain has TRBV20-1 and TRBJ2-7; TRBD1 matches 8 bases. Trimming took 3 bases from V and 3 from J; bases not matched to a gene: 1. The CDR3 is 12 amino acids. Germline V gene lookup returns CDR1 DFQATT and CDR2 SNEGSKA (reference sequence). CDR3 nucleotide sequence: TGCAGTGCTAGCAGGGGGCACTACGAGCAGTACTTC. This sequence encodes CSASRGHYEQYF.

This clonotype was seen at least ten times. This chain connects TRBV9 to TRBJ2-1; 11 nucleotides align to TRBD2. With 5 bases clipped from V and 2 bases from J, the junction kept 3 bases outside the gene matches. The CDR3 consists of 15 residues. The germline gives CDR1 SGDLS, CDR2 YYNGEE. For the CDR3, the DNA is TGTGCCAGCAGTCCGACTAGCGGGGCCTACAATGAGCAGTTCTTC. Encoded protein: CASSPTSGAYNEQFF. The whole variable domain, remainder taken from reference TRBV9 and TRBJ2-1, is DSGVTQTPKHLITATGQRVTLRCSPRSGDLSVYWYQQSLDQGLQFLIQYYNGEERAKGNILERFSAQQFPDLHSELNLSSLELGDSALYFCASSPTSGAYNEQFFGPGTRLTVL.

The genes are TRBV29-1 and TRBJ2-3; TRBD2 matches 9 bases. J was trimmed by 3 bases and V by 4 bases; bases with no gene match: 2. The CDR3 runs 13 residues. Germline V CDR1 and CDR2: SQVTM, ANQGSEA. The CDR3 DNA reads as TGCAGCGTTGTAGCGGGGGAAACAGATACGCAGTATTTT. The encoded protein is CSVVAGETDTQYF.

This clonotype occurred many times. J is TRBJ1-2 and V is TRBV20-1; TRBD1 is a possible D gene (6 bases). Germline V gene lookup returns CDR1 DFQATT and CDR2 SNEGSKA (reference sequence). The CDR3 has 14 residues. With 2 bases removed from V and 2 bases from J, the gap between germline ends came to 12 bases. CDR3 sequence (DNA): TGCAGTGCTAGACCCCACAGGGAAAACTATGGCTACACCTTC. Encoded protein: CSARPHRENYGYTF.

This clonotype is a singleton in its sample. A single base separates this from a much larger clone, so it may be a read error. This likely comes from a read error, as the CDR3 has no conserved phenylalanine or tryptophan at its end. This chain joins TRBV28 and TRBJ2-3; perhaps TRBD2 as D (6 bases). V dropped 6 bases and J dropped 3 bases, with 22 bases sitting between them. Germline assignment: CDR1 MDHEN and CDR2 SYDVKM. CDR3 length equals 17 residues. CDR3 amino acids: CASSRLGSPGATDTQYS. CDR3 in DNA: TGTGCCAGCAGCCGCCTTGGTTCCCCGGGAGCGACAGATACGCAGTATTCT.